This is a list of T cell receptor beta chains from one sample in a study of T cells in Graves' hyperthyroidism and ophthalmopathy. TCRdb itself ran the multiplex PCR reads through MiXCR, one entry per CDR3 protein. The sample contains about 610,000 distinct CDR3 sequences, 16% of which appear only once. The sample comprised blood. These receptors originate from a woman aged 40 to 50 with Graves' ophthalmopathy. Each CDR3 is given with its conserved first and last residue. Fields, in order: J gene, D gene, V gene, clone size, CDR3 DNA, CDR3 protein. A D gene is named only where the DNA matches it firmly. For some rows the clone size is stated as once, few or many, or as a class when expanded; others skip it.

j_call: TRBJ2-1; d_call: NA; v_call: TRBV6-2/TRBV6-3; clone_size: NA; cdr3_nt: TGTGCCACGGGATGGGACTTCAGGGGGACCTACAATGAGCAGTTCTTC; cdr3_aa: CATGWDFRGTYNEQFF
j_call: TRBJ2-5; d_call: TRBD2; v_call: TRBV20-1; clone_size: many; cdr3_nt: TGCAGTGCTATTAGCGGGAGAGGGAAGGAGACCCAGTACTTC; cdr3_aa: CSAISGRGKETQYF
j_call: TRBJ2-1; d_call: TRBD1; v_call: TRBV7-3; clone_size: NA; cdr3_nt: TGTGCCAGCAGCTTGGGACAGGGGGAGGGCAATGAGCAGTTCTTC; cdr3_aa: CASSLGQGEGNEQFF
j_call: TRBJ2-7; d_call: NA; v_call: TRBV7-8; clone_size: many; cdr3_nt: TGTGCCAGCAGCATGACGGAGTTCTACGAGCAGTACTTC; cdr3_aa: CASSMTEFYEQYF
j_call: TRBJ2-3; d_call: TRBD1; v_call: TRBV18; clone_size: many; cdr3_nt: TGTGCCAGCTCACCAATCCGACAGGGGTGGGCCACCGATACGCAGTATTTT; cdr3_aa: CASSPIRQGWATDTQYF
j_call: TRBJ2-1; d_call: TRBD1; v_call: TRBV28; clone_size: few; cdr3_nt: TGTGCCAGCAATTGGGACAGCAATGAGCAGTTCTTC; cdr3_aa: CASNWDSNEQFF
j_call: TRBJ2-3; d_call: NA; v_call: TRBV6-2/TRBV6-3; clone_size: few; cdr3_nt: TGTGCCAGCAGTTCGGATAGCGCGGAGAGCACAGATACGCAGTATTTT; cdr3_aa: CASSSDSAESTDTQYF
j_call: TRBJ2-4; d_call: TRBD1; v_call: TRBV2; clone_size: many; cdr3_nt: TGTGCCAGCAGTGGGGGACAGGGGGGAGACATTCAGTACTTC; cdr3_aa: CASSGGQGGDIQYF
j_call: TRBJ2-1; d_call: NA; v_call: TRBV6-1; clone_size: many; cdr3_nt: TGTGCCAGCAGTAAAGACAGCAAGGATGAGCAGTTCTTC; cdr3_aa: CASSKDSKDEQFF
j_call: TRBJ1-2; d_call: NA; v_call: TRBV5-6; clone_size: NA; cdr3_nt: TGTGCCAGCAGCTTTCCGGGGGTGGGCTATGGCTACACCTTC; cdr3_aa: CASSFPGVGYGYTF
j_call: TRBJ2-2; d_call: NA; v_call: TRBV3-1; clone_size: many; cdr3_nt: TGTGCCAGCAGCTTCGCCAGGGCCCCCAACACCGGGGAGCTGTTTTTT; cdr3_aa: CASSFARAPNTGELFF
j_call: TRBJ2-7; d_call: TRBD2; v_call: TRBV10-3; clone_size: NA; cdr3_nt: TGTGCCATCAGTGAGTCGGCTAGCGGATTCTACGAGCAGTACTTC; cdr3_aa: CAISESASGFYEQYF
j_call: TRBJ2-7; d_call: NA; v_call: TRBV20-1; clone_size: few; cdr3_nt: TGCAGTGGACTTCTGGCGGGTGGCCCCTACGAGCAGTACTTC; cdr3_aa: CSGLLAGGPYEQYF
j_call: TRBJ2-1; d_call: TRBD2; v_call: TRBV12-3/TRBV12-4; clone_size: NA; cdr3_nt: TGTGCCAGCAGCAGACTAGCTTACTACAATGAGCAGTTCTTC; cdr3_aa: CASSRLAYYNEQFF
j_call: TRBJ1-6; d_call: NA; v_call: TRBV7-2; clone_size: many; cdr3_nt: TGTGCCAGCAGCCCCGCCGGGACGACAAATTCACCCCTCCACTTT; cdr3_aa: CASSPAGTTNSPLHF
j_call: TRBJ2-1; d_call: NA; v_call: TRBV28; clone_size: many; cdr3_nt: TGTGCCAGCACCGAGGCCAAAGAGGTGAATGAGCAGTTCTTC; cdr3_aa: CASTEAKEVNEQFF
j_call: TRBJ1-1; d_call: NA; v_call: TRBV6-1; clone_size: many; cdr3_nt: TGTGCCAGCAGGTCAGGGTTGTGGAACACTGAAGCTTTCTTT; cdr3_aa: CASRSGLWNTEAFF
j_call: TRBJ2-3; d_call: NA; v_call: TRBV11-2; clone_size: many; cdr3_nt: TGTGCCAGCAGCCTCGGGACTCCTCGAGATACGCAGTATTTT; cdr3_aa: CASSLGTPRDTQYF
j_call: TRBJ2-7; d_call: TRBD2; v_call: TRBV11-1; clone_size: many; cdr3_nt: TGTGCCAGCAGCTACGGACTAGCGGGAGGTAGCTCCTACGAGCAGTACTTC; cdr3_aa: CASSYGLAGGSSYEQYF
j_call: TRBJ2-1; d_call: NA; v_call: TRBV12-3/TRBV12-4; clone_size: NA; cdr3_nt: TGTGCCAGCAGTTTACCCCTTAATAACAATGAGCAGTTCTTC; cdr3_aa: CASSLPLNNNEQFF
j_call: TRBJ1-2; d_call: NA; v_call: TRBV6-6; clone_size: many; cdr3_nt: TGTGCCAGCAGTTACACTCTACCAAGACAGGGCTACACCTTC; cdr3_aa: CASSYTLPRQGYTF
j_call: TRBJ2-7; d_call: TRBD1; v_call: TRBV2; clone_size: NA; cdr3_nt: TGTGCCAGCAGGGGGGACAGGGTTTTATCCGAGCAGTACTTC; cdr3_aa: CASRGDRVLSEQYF
j_call: TRBJ2-2; d_call: NA; v_call: TRBV10-3; clone_size: many; cdr3_nt: TGTGCCATAAGCGAGGGCGCGAACACCGGGGAGCTGTTTTTT; cdr3_aa: CAISEGANTGELFF
j_call: TRBJ2-3; d_call: TRBD2; v_call: TRBV6-1; clone_size: many; cdr3_nt: TGTGCCAGCAGTACCCCTACTAGCGGGGTTACAGATACGCAGTATTTT; cdr3_aa: CASSTPTSGVTDTQYF
j_call: TRBJ2-2; d_call: TRBD1; v_call: TRBV6-2/TRBV6-3; clone_size: many; cdr3_nt: TGTGCCAGCAAACCGACAGGGGCGGACACCGGGGAGCTGTTTTTT; cdr3_aa: CASKPTGADTGELFF
j_call: TRBJ1-5; d_call: NA; v_call: TRBV20-1; clone_size: few; cdr3_nt: TGCAGTGCCGCGAACAGGGATGGCAATCAGCCCCAGCATTTT; cdr3_aa: CSAANRDGNQPQHF
j_call: TRBJ2-1; d_call: NA; v_call: TRBV5-6; clone_size: many; cdr3_nt: TGTGCCAGCAGCTTGGTGGGCAGAACCAACAATGAGCAGTTCTTC; cdr3_aa: CASSLVGRTNNEQFF
j_call: TRBJ2-1; d_call: TRBD2; v_call: TRBV20-1; clone_size: NA; cdr3_nt: TGCAGTGCTGGATCCGGGACTACCTACAATGAGCAGTTCTTC; cdr3_aa: CSAGSGTTYNEQFF